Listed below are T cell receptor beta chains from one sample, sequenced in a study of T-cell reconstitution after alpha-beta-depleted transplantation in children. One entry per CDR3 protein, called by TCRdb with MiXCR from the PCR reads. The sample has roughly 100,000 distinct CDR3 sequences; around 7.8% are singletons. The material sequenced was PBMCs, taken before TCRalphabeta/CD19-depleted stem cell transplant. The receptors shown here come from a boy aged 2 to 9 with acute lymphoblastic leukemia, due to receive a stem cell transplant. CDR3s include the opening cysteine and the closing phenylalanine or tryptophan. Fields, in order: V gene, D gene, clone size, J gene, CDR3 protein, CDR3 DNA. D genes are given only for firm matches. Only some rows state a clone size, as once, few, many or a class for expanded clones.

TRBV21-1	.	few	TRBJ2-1	CASSKAVELAGGPHRNEQFF	TGTGCCAGCAGCAAAGCGGTGGAACTAGCGGGGGGCCCCCATCGCAATGAGCAGTTCTTC
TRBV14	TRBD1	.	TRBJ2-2	CASSLLTGGGTGELFF	TGTGCCAGCAGCCTCTTAACAGGGGGCGGGACCGGGGAGCTGTTTTTT
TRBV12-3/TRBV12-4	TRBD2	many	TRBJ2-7	CASSLPAGAHYEQYF	TGTGCCAGCAGTTTACCAGCGGGGGCCCACTACGAGCAGTACTTC
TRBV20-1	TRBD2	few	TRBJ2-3	CIALRGLAGATSTDTQYF	TGCATTGCCCTACGTGGGTTAGCGGGGGCTACTAGCACAGATACGCAGTATTTT
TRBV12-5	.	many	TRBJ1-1	CASGLVSPNTEAFF	TGTGCTAGTGGTTTGGTTAGTCCGAACACTGAAGCTTTCTTT
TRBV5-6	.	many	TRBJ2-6	CASSFATSGANVLTF	TGTGCCAGCAGTTTCGCTACCTCTGGGGCCAACGTCCTGACTTTC
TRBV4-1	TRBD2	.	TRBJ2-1	CASSQVAGGNEYNEQFF	TGCGCCAGCAGCCAAGTCGCGGGGGGGAATGAATACAATGAGCAGTTCTTC
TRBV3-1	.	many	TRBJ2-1	CASSQVGQEQFF	TGTGCCAGCAGCCAAGTAGGGCAAGAGCAGTTCTTC
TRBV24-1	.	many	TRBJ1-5	CATSDAQTNQPQHF	TGTGCCACCAGTGATGCACAGACCAATCAGCCCCAGCATTTT
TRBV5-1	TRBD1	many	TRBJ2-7	CASSLDFGTGYHEQYF	TGCGCCAGCAGCTTGGATTTCGGGACAGGGTACCACGAGCAGTACTTC
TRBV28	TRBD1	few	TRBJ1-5	CASSFGTVTQPQHF	TGTGCCAGCAGTTTCGGGACAGTGACCCAGCCCCAGCATTTT
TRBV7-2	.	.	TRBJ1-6	CVSSRTEESYNSPLHF	TGTGTCAGCAGTAGGACAGAGGAATCCTATAATTCACCCCTCCACTTT
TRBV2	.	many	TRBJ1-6	CASSEGAPSSYNSPLHF	TGTGCCAGCAGTGAAGGAGCGCCTAGCTCCTATAATTCACCCCTCCACTTT
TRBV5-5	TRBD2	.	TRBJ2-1	CASRSGGLDEQFF	TGTGCCAGCAGGAGCGGGGGGCTGGATGAGCAGTTCTTC
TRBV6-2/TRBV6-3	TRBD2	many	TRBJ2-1	CASSALAGGRSYNEQFF	TGTGCCAGCAGTGCTCTAGCGGGGGGGCGGTCCTACAATGAGCAGTTCTTC
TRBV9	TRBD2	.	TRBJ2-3	CASSVLAGAPDTQYF	TGTGCCAGCAGCGTATTAGCGGGGGCCCCAGATACGCAGTATTTT
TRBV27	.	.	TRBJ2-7	CASSLLGAGRPIEQYF	TGTGCCAGCAGTTTATTAGGGGCGGGGCGGCCCATCGAGCAGTACTTC
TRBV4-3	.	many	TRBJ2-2	CASSQDSTRVNTGELFF	TGCGCCAGCAGCCAAGATTCGACTAGGGTGAACACCGGGGAGCTGTTTTTT
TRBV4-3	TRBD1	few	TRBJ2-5	CASSQVGQGQETQYF	TGCGCCAGCAGCCAAGTGGGACAGGGCCAAGAGACCCAGTACTTC
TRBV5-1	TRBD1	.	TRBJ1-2	CASSWGQSWFGYTF	TGCGCCAGCAGCTGGGGACAGTCTTGGTTTGGCTACACCTTC
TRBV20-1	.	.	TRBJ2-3	CSASFRRLFTDTQYF	TGCAGTGCTAGTTTCCGACGGCTATTCACAGATACGCAGTATTTT
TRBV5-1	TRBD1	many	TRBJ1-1	CASSLVGQPGEAFF	TGCGCCAGCAGCTTGGTGGGACAGCCCGGGGAAGCTTTCTTT
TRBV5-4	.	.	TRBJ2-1	CASSLAGTQYNEQFF	TGTGCCAGCAGCTTGGCCGGGACACAGTACAATGAGCAGTTCTTC
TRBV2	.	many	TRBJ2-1	CASSKGLPENEQFF	TGTGCCAGCAGTAAGGGACTCCCGGAAAATGAGCAGTTCTTC
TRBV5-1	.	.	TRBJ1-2	CASSLEEGQAYGYTF	TGCGCCAGCAGCTTGGAGGAAGGTCAGGCCTATGGCTACACCTTC
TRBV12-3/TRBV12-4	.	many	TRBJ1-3	CASSGRVSGNTIYF	TGTGCCAGCAGTGGCAGGGTCTCTGGAAACACCATATATTTT
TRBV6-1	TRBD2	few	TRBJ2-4	CASSDSGGALNIQYF	TGTGCCAGCAGTGACAGCGGGGGGGCGTTAAACATTCAGTACTTC
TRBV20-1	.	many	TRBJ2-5	CSARSGNEETQYF	TGCAGTGCTAGATCCGGGAACGAAGAGACCCAGTACTTC
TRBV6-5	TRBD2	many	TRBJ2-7	CASSPSFSGGNHEQYF	TGTGCCAGCAGTCCTTCCTTCTCGGGGGGTAACCACGAGCAGTACTTC
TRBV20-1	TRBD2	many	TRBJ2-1	CSARSKSGGRYNEQFF	TGCAGTGCTAGGTCCAAAAGCGGGGGACGATACAATGAGCAGTTCTTC
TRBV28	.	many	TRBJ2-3	CASSLSPPTDTQYF	TGTGCCAGCAGTTTAAGCCCCCCTACAGATACGCAGTATTTT
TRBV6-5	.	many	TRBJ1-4	CASSYTSQGRTNEKLFF	TGTGCCAGCAGTTATACTTCACAGGGACGGACTAATGAAAAACTGTTTTTT
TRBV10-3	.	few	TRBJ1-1	CAISVGTEAFF	TGTGCCATCAGTGTGGGCACTGAAGCTTTCTTT
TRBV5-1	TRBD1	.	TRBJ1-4	CASSWDRAGEKLFF	TGCGCCAGCAGCTGGGACAGGGCAGGGGAAAAACTGTTTTTT
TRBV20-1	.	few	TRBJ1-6	CSAREGEYNSPLHF	TGCAGTGCTAGAGAGGGGGAATATAATTCACCCCTCCACTTT
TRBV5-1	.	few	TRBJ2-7	CASRPGPTFGYEQYF	TGCGCCAGCAGACCGGGACCGACTTTCGGCTACGAGCAGTACTTC
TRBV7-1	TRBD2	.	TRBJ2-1	CASSSSNQPGLAGTLGYNEQFF	TGTGCCAGCAGCTCCTCAAATCAACCGGGACTAGCGGGGACTTTGGGCTACAATGAGCAGTTCTTC
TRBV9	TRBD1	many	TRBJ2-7	CASSTTGGSFEQYF	TGTGCCAGCAGTACGACAGGGGGGAGCTTCGAGCAGTACTTC
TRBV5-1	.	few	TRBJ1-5	CASSPGINQPQHF	TGCGCCAGCAGCCCCGGAATCAATCAGCCCCAGCATTTT
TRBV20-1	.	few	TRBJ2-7	CSARSSPSGGPILGYEQYF	TGCAGTGCTAGATCGTCTCCGTCGGGGGGCCCGATTCTGGGGTACGAGCAGTACTTC
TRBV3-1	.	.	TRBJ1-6	CASSGYNSPLHF	TGTGCCAGCAGCGGCTATAATTCACCCCTCCACTTT
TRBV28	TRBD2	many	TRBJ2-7	CASSPGLVPLYEQYF	TGTGCCAGCAGTCCCGGACTAGTGCCCCTCTACGAGCAGTACTTC
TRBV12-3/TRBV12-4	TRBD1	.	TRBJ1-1	CASKLRQGNTEAFF	TGTGCCAGCAAACTAAGACAGGGAAACACTGAAGCTTTCTTT
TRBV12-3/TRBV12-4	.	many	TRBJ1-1	CASSFLLSSDPEAFF	TGTGCCAGCAGTTTTCTCTTATCCAGCGACCCTGAAGCTTTCTTT
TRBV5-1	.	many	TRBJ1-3	CASSLIQGGGNTIYF	TGCGCCAGCAGCTTGATTCAGGGAGGAGGAAACACCATATATTTT
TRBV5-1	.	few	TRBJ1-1	CASSIFPKGGEAFF	TGCGCCAGCAGCATCTTCCCCAAAGGAGGTGAAGCTTTCTTT
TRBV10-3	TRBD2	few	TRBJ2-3	CAISEPLAGGDSSTDTQYF	TGTGCCATCAGTGAGCCGCTAGCGGGGGGGGATTCTAGCACAGATACGCAGTATTTT
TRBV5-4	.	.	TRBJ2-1	CASSLGVNSEQFF	TGTGCCAGCAGCTTGGGGGTCAATTCAGAGCAGTTCTTC
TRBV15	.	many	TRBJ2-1	CATSRDKEGRQFF	TGTGCCACCAGCAGGGACAAAGAGGGAAGGCAGTTCTTC
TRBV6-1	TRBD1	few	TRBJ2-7	CASRPVSQNDRVRPYEQYF	TGTGCCAGCAGACCCGTGTCCCAGAACGACAGGGTTCGACCCTACGAGCAGTACTTC